This T cell receptor (beta chain) is from a study of blood T cell repertoires in COVID-19. Clones were read by immunoSEQ multiplex PCR, and TCRdb kept only the in-frame ones, dropping some. Among approximately 120,000 clones, about 80% were seen once, and the ten largest hold approximately 35%. As to this clone: Other DNA sequences in this sample translate to the same CDR3.

Germline V gene data show CDR1 as SGDLS and CDR2 as YYNGEE. CDR3 length: 14 amino acids. The trim removed 4 bases at V and 2 bases at J, leaving 4 bases unmatched. The sequenced sample was peripheral blood. This sequence joins TRBV9 and TRBJ2-5, with 8 nucleotides matching TRBD1. This TCR came from a middle-aged man with active or convalescent COVID-19. As DNA, the CDR3 is TGTGCCAGCAGCCCCCGGACAGGGCAAGAGACCCAGTACTTC. Translating it yields CASSPRTGQETQYF.